This entry lists 30 T cell receptor beta chains sequenced from one sample in a study of Graves' ophthalmopathy and Graves' hyperthyroidism. RNA served as the template for amplifying TCR beta CDR3 regions. First-round RT-PCR used HTBI primers; second-round multiplex PCR followed. TCRdb analysed the multiplex PCR reads with MiXCR anew, one entry per CDR3 protein. The sample has 170,000 or so distinct CDR3 sequences, approximately 40% seen once. The specimen sequenced was peripheral blood. Receptor source: a woman aged 35 to 49 with Graves' ophthalmopathy.

This clonotype came up many times. The J gene is TRBJ2-6, the V gene TRBV27; D remains ambiguous. This CDR3 comprises 18 residues. Trimming stripped 4 bases from V and 0 bases from J, with 16 bases between. Germline CDR1 and CDR2: MNHEY and SMNVEV (reference sequence). The CDR3 coding sequence is TGTGCCAGCAGTTCTAACCTAGGATCCTACTCTGGGGCCAACGTCCTGACTTTC. It translates to CASSSNLGSYSGANVLTF.

The CDR3 sequence is CASIHRGEQYF. CDR3 sequence (DNA): TGTGCCAGCATTCACAGGGGGGAGCAGTACTTC. The V call is TRBV28, the J call TRBJ2-7, with 8 bases fitting TRBD1. J was trimmed by 7 bases and V by 7 bases; bases with no gene match: 3. From germline, CDR1 is MDHEN and CDR2 SYDVKM. The CDR3 contains 11 residues.

The rearrangement uses TRBV7-8 and TRBJ2-5; D ambiguous. V gave up 8 bases and J gave up 5 bases, with 21 bases separating them. Germline CDR1 reads SGHVS; CDR2 reads FQNEAQ. The length of the CDR3 is 15 residues. The CDR3 DNA sequence: TGTGCCAGCCTCCATTCGGGCGGAGAAGGGGAGACCCAGTACTTC. Its protein product is CASLHSGGEGETQYF.

V and J are TRBV24-1 and TRBJ2-7; a possible D gene is TRBD2 (5 bases). Germline CDR1 reads KGHDR; CDR2 reads SFDVKD. Trimming stripped 5 bases from V and 2 bases from J, with 9 bases between. This CDR3 contains 13 residues. CDR3 in amino acids: CATSASGTYEQYF. CDR3 DNA: TGTGCCACCAGTGCCAGCGGTACCTACGAGCAGTACTTC.

This clonotype was counted many times. The rearrangement uses TRBV7-2 and TRBJ2-4, with D possibly being TRBD2 (5 bases). The CDR3 loop spans 11 amino acids. Trimming stripped 6 bases from V and 9 bases from J, with 9 bases between. Germline-derived CDR1 and CDR2 are SGHTA and FQGNSA. The CDR3 DNA reads TGTGCCAGCAGTCGTGAGGGCATTCAGTACTTC. This translates into CASSREGIQYF.

The sample holds many counts of this clonotype. The chain recombines TRBV6-2 or TRBV6-3 with TRBJ1-5; no definite D call. Per germline, CDR1 MNHEY and CDR2 SVGEGT. The CDR3 loop spans 11 amino acids. Trimming shortened V by 6 bases and J by 9 bases, and 9 bases separated the two germline ends. The CDR3 region is CASSNGWPQHF. CDR3 in DNA: TGTGCCAGCAGCAACGGGTGGCCCCAGCATTTT.

This clonotype has a single count. J is TRBJ2-5 and V is TRBV28; D is perhaps TRBD1 or TRBD2 (5 bases each). CDR3 length: 15 residues. V gave up 5 bases and J gave up 5 bases, with 18 bases separating them. Germline V gene lookup returns CDR1 MDHEN and CDR2 SYDVKM. CDR3 coding DNA: TGTGCCAGCAGTGGGACGCAGTACCGGCTGGAGACCCAGTACTTC. It yields the protein CASSGTQYRLETQYF.

This clonotype was recorded at least ten times. The rearrangement links TRBV5-1 to TRBJ1-1; D ambiguous. The germline V gene encodes CDR1 SGHRS and CDR2 YFSETQ. The germline V and J ends were trimmed by 4 bases and 7 bases, with 14 bases remaining between them. This CDR3 has 13 amino acids. CDR3 protein: CASSPYFEDEAFF. The CDR3 nucleotides read TGCGCCAGCAGCCCTTACTTCGAGGATGAAGCTTTCTTT.

This clonotype was detected many times. The chain has TRBV11-1 and TRBJ2-7; 10 bases agree with TRBD2. The CDR3 is 15 amino acids. Germline V gene sequence: CDR1 SGHAT, CDR2 FQDESV (reference sequence). V lost 0 bases and J lost 3; bases outside the gene matches: 2. CDR3 coding DNA: TGTGCCAGCAGCTTAGCGTGGACTAGCGGCTACGAGCAGTACTTC. Translating it yields CASSLAWTSGYEQYF. Looking up the rest from reference TRBV11-1 and TRBJ2-7 gives the full variable domain: EAEVAQSPRYKITEKSQAVAFWCDPISGHATLYWYRQILGQGPELLVQFQDESVVDDSQLPKDRFSAERLKGVDSTLKIQPAELGDSAMYLCASSLAWTSGYEQYFGPGTRLTVT.

This clonotype occurred many times. The rearrangement uses TRBV6-5 and TRBJ2-7, with D unresolved. Germline V gene data show CDR1 as MNHEY and CDR2 as SVGAGI. V lost 4 bases and J 0 bases, leaving 10 bases between the germline ends. The CDR3 sequence is 14 residues long. CDR3 loop: CASSSDGNSYEQYF. CDR3 bases: TGTGCCAGCAGTTCTGACGGAAACTCCTACGAGCAGTACTTC.

At least ten counts were recorded for this clonotype. The chain joins TRBV5-1 to TRBJ2-2; D is uncertain. The CDR3 totals 14 residues. The germline V and J ends were trimmed by 4 bases and 1 base, with 8 bases remaining between them. CDR1 and CDR2 (germline): SGHRS, YFSETQ. This CDR3 reads CASSPDVNTGELFF. The CDR3 DNA follows: TGCGCCAGCAGCCCGGACGTGAACACCGGGGAGCTGTTTTTT.

V is TRBV28 and J is TRBJ2-7; 10 bases fit TRBD1. Germline V lookup: CDR1 MDHEN, CDR2 SYDVKM. This CDR3 contains 14 residues. With 10 bases clipped from V and 4 bases from J, the junction kept 10 bases outside the gene matches. Here the CDR3 reads CATTKGQGIYEQYF. In nucleotides, the CDR3 is TGTGCCACCACTAAGGGACAGGGGATATACGAGCAGTACTTC.

The CDR3 nucleotides are TGTGCCAGCAGCCAACCTGGGACTTCCCCCTACGAGCAGTACTTC. It specifies CASSQPGTSPYEQYF. This sequence joins TRBV4-2 and TRBJ2-7; weak D call: TRBD2 (6 bases). The CDR3 covers 15 residues. Trimming cost V 2 bases and J 2 bases, with 13 bases left between them. Per germline, CDR1 LGHNA and CDR2 YNFKEQ.

This clonotype was picked up many times. The V call is TRBV29-1, the J call TRBJ1-2; D is possibly TRBD1 (5 bases). Between the trimmed V and J ends, which lost 7 bases and 4 bases, there was a span of 16 bases. Germline loops: CDR1 SQVTM, CDR2 ANQGSEA. This CDR3 contains 13 residues. The CDR3 here is CSAEEGSSYGYTF. The CDR3, as DNA: TGCAGCGCCGAGGAGGGGAGCAGCTATGGCTACACCTTC.

In its sample, this clonotype was seen many times. The J gene is TRBJ1-1, the V gene TRBV7-3; D gene ambiguous. The V end was cut by 2 bases, the J end by 0 bases, with 7 bases between. The CDR3 covers 14 residues. The V gene's germline CDR1 is SGHTA and CDR2 FQGTGA. CDR3 bases: TGTGCCAGCAGCTTATTGCAGGTGAACACTGAAGCTTTCTTT. Its translation is CASSLLQVNTEAFF.

V and J are TRBV12-3 or TRBV12-4 and TRBJ2-7; D call uncertain. Trimming left V 3 bases short and J 3 bases short, with 15 bases between. CDR3 size: 15 residues. CDR3 nucleotides: TGTGCCAGCAGTTTTGGCGCCAGCTCGTTCTACGAGCAGTACTTC. Amino acids: CASSFGASSFYEQYF.

This clonotype came up many times. The chain uses TRBV7-2 and TRBJ2-2, with unresolved D. The CDR3 is made up of 13 amino acids. Germline V lookup: CDR1 SGHTA, CDR2 FQGNSA. V shed 5 bases and J shed 8 bases, with 12 bases lying between them. CDR3 region: CASSLTLGGELFF. For the CDR3, the DNA is TGTGCCAGCAGCCTAACTTTAGGGGGGGAGCTGTTTTTT.

Many counts were recorded for this clonotype. Just one base apart from a much larger clone, this may be a read error. The gene calls are TRBV18 and TRBJ2-5; 7 bases fit TRBD2. The V gene's germline CDR1 is KGHSH and CDR2 LQKENI. The CDR3 sequence is 14 residues long. CDR3 residues: CAGSPPSGQETQYF. The CDR3 DNA follows: TGTGCCGGCTCACCACCTAGCGGACAAGAGACCCAGTACTTC. The full variable domain, rest sourced from reference TRBV18 and TRBJ2-5, is NAGVMQNPRHLVRRRGQEARLRCSPMKGHSHVYWYRQLPEEGLKFMVYLQKENIIDESGMPKERFSAEFPKEGPSILRIQQVVRGDSAAYFCAGSPPSGQETQYFGPGTRLLVL.

There are many counts of this clonotype. The J gene is TRBJ2-5, the V gene TRBV4-2, with TRBD1 identical over 8 bases. Germline values: CDR1 LGHNA, CDR2 YNFKEQ. V shed 5 bases and J 2 bases; nucleotides not matched to a gene: 7. The CDR3 has 15 amino acids. The CDR3 DNA reads TGTGCCAGCAGCAGAGCAGGGACAGGACAAGAGACCCAGTACTTC. Translating it yields CASSRAGTGQETQYF.

This clonotype was detected ten times or more. The V and J genes are TRBV19 and TRBJ2-7, with 9 nucleotides matching TRBD2. The CDR3 loop spans 16 amino acids. CDR1 LNHDA and CDR2 SQIVND come from the germline V gene (reference sequence). The trim removed 3 bases at V and 2 bases at J, leaving 8 bases unmatched. DNA of the CDR3: TGTGCCAGTAGTATTTTTACAGCGGGGGGTGCCTACGAGCAGTACTTC. This gives the protein CASSIFTAGGAYEQYF. Filled out from reference TRBV19 and TRBJ2-7, the complete variable domain reads DGGITQSPKYLFRKEGQNVTLSCEQNLNHDAMYWYRQDPGQGLRLIYYSQIVNDFQKGDIAEGYSVSREKKESFPLTVTSAQKNPTAFYLCASSIFTAGGAYEQYFGPGTRLTVT.

The chain employs TRBV20-1 and TRBJ1-1; D is undetermined. In germline, CDR1 is DFQATT, CDR2 SNEGSKA (reference sequence). Trimming cost V 0 bases and J 4 bases, with 6 bases left between them. The CDR3 spans 12 residues. The CDR3 bases are TGCAGTGCTAGAGACCCCTCCACTGAAGCTTTCTTT. This translates into CSARDPSTEAFF.

The rearrangement uses TRBV5-1 and TRBJ2-7; TRBD1 matches 7 bases. Germline lookup yields CDR1 SGHRS and CDR2 YFSETQ. The J segment lost 3 bases and the V segment lost 5 bases, leaving 23 bases of the junction unmatched. CDR3 length equals 19 residues. CDR3 coding DNA: TGCGCCAGCAGTGAGGCCGGGACAGTCCTCCCGGGGAGCCTCTACGAGCAGTACTTC. Amino acid sequence: CASSEAGTVLPGSLYEQYF.

The chain is built from TRBV7-2 and TRBJ2-7, with D possibly being TRBD1 (6 bases). Per germline, CDR1 SGHTA and CDR2 FQGNSA. V was pared by 2 bases and J by 6 bases, with 17 bases between. The CDR3 contains 15 residues. DNA for the CDR3: TGTGCCAGCAGCTTATGGGTGAGGGAAGGGGGCGAGCAGTACTTC. Amino acids: CASSLWVREGGEQYF.

CDR3 amino acids: CASGTVNQPQHF. DNA for the CDR3: TGTGCCTCCGGGACAGTCAATCAGCCCCAGCATTTT. The gene calls are TRBV7-9 and TRBJ1-5, with 7 bases identical to TRBD1. Germline trimming cut 11 bases from V and 3 bases from J; bases unmatched to any gene: 4. The germline gives CDR1 SEHNR, CDR2 FQNEAQ (reference sequence). The CDR3 contains 12 residues.

In its sample, this clonotype was seen many times. The rearrangement links TRBV28 to TRBJ2-7; 9 bases line up with TRBD1. The CDR3 consists of 15 residues. Unmatched junction bases numbered 11, after V lost 6 bases and J lost 5 bases. The germline gives CDR1 MDHEN, CDR2 SYDVKM. The CDR3 spells CASRVPGQGIHEQYF. In nucleotides, the CDR3 is TGTGCCAGCAGAGTACCGGGACAGGGTATCCACGAGCAGTACTTC.

V gene TRBV28 combines with J gene TRBJ1-5; 9 positions match TRBD1. Trimming took 3 bases from V and 13 from J; bases not matched to a gene: 7. The CDR3 consists of 13 residues. Germline assignment: CDR1 MDHEN and CDR2 SYDVKM. The CDR3 protein is CASSLGNRGQQHF. The CDR3 bases are TGTGCCAGCAGTTTGGGGAACAGGGGGCAACAGCATTTT.

The V and J genes are TRBV12-3 or TRBV12-4 and TRBJ2-5; TRBD1 matches at 7 bases. The V gene end was trimmed by 6 bases and the J gene end by 2 bases; junction bases not matched to a gene: 9. The CDR3 has 15 amino acids. CDR3 protein: CASRAPGQRQETQYF. The CDR3 DNA is TGTGCCAGCAGGGCCCCGGGACAGCGACAAGAGACCCAGTACTTC.

This clonotype was picked up many times. V gene TRBV28 combines with J gene TRBJ2-7; 7 bases align to TRBD1. J lost 1 base, V lost 2 bases, and 11 bases had no gene match. Looked up from germline, CDR1 is MDHEN and CDR2 is SYDVKM. This CDR3 is built from 17 residues. CDR3 sequence reads: CASSLRVRQGPSYEQYF. CDR3 bases: TGTGCCAGCAGTTTAAGGGTCCGACAGGGACCTTCCTACGAGCAGTACTTC.

This chain connects TRBV25-1 to TRBJ1-1; the D gene is possibly TRBD1 (6 bases). The CDR3 consists of 14 residues. The V end lost 6 bases, the J end lost 2 bases, and 13 bases lay between the germline ends. Germline lookup yields CDR1 MGHDK and CDR2 SYGVNS. CDR3 DNA: TGTGCCAGCAGCACCCCGGACAGAAACACTGAAGCTTTCTTT. This translates into CASSTPDRNTEAFF.

This clonotype was picked up one time. V is TRBV28 and J is TRBJ1-2, with 10 bases fitting TRBD1. CDR1 is MDHEN and CDR2 is SYDVKM in the germline V gene. CDR3 length: 16 amino acids. V lost 2 bases and J lost 3; bases outside the gene matches: 6. The CDR3 DNA sequence: TGTGCCAGCAGTTTAAGGGACAGGGGAGGGTACTATGGCTACACCTTC. It is translated as CASSLRDRGGYYGYTF.